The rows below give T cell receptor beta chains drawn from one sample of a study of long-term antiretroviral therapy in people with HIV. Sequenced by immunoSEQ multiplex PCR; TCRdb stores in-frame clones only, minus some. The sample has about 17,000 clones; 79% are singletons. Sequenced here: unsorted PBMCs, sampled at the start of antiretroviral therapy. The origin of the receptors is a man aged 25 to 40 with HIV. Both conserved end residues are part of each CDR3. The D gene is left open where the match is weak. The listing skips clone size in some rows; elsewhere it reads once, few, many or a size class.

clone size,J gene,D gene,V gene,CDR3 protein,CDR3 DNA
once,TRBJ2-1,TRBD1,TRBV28,CASSLRTGGGEQQFF,TGTGCCAGCAGTTTAAGGACAGGGGGCGGTGAACAGCAGTTCTTC
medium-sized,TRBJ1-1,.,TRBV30,CAWFMNTEAFF,TGTGCCTGGTTTATGAACACTGAAGCTTTCTTT
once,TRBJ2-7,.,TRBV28,CASSYLGGTGYEQYF,TGTGCCAGCAGTTACCTCGGGGGCACGGGGTACGAGCAGTACTTC
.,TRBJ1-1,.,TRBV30,CAWSPGNTEAFF,TGTGCCTGGAGCCCCGGGAACACTGAAGCTTTCTTT
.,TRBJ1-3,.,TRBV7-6,CASSQGNTIYF,TGTGCCAGCAGCCAAGGAAACACCATATATTTT
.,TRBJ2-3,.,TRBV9,CASSVGSNTDTQYF,TGTGCCAGCAGCGTAGGCAGTAACACAGATACGCAGTATTTT
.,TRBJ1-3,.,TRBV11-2,CASIAGLGFVDTIYF,TGTGCCAGCATCGCAGGACTAGGGTTCGTAGACACCATATATTTT
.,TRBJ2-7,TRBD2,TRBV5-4,CASSTSGGTYEQYF,TGTGCCAGCAGCACGAGCGGGGGAACTTACGAGCAGTACTTC
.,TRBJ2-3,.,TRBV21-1,CASSKVGGTSGSWMLSTDTQYF,TGTGCCAGCAGCAAAGTGGGGGGGACTAGCGGGAGTTGGATGCTTAGCACAGATACGCAGTATTTT
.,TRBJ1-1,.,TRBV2,CASRLTGGNTEAFF,TGTGCCAGCAGACTAACTGGGGGGAACACTGAAGCTTTCTTT
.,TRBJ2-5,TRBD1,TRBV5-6,CASSFVGTGVGETQYF,TGTGCCAGCAGCTTTGTCGGGACAGGGGTAGGAGAGACCCAGTACTTC
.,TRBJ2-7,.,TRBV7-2,CASSVDGSRGEQYF,TGTGCCAGCAGCGTGGACGGGTCGAGGGGCGAGCAGTACTTC
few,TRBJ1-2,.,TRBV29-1,CSVEEGGYGYTF,TGCAGCGTTGAAGAGGGAGGCTATGGCTACACCTTC
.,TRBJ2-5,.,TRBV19,CATQRGPGGETQYF,TGTGCCACCCAAAGAGGACCAGGAGGAGAGACCCAGTACTTC
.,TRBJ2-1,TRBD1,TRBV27,CATRDRAKYEQFF,TGTGCCACAAGGGACAGGGCGAAGTATGAGCAGTTCTTC
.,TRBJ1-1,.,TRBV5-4,CASSLGQYEAFF,TGTGCCAGCAGCTTGGGACAGTATGAAGCTTTCTTT
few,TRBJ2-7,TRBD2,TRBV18,CASSNPSGGTYEQYF,TGTGCCAGCTCGAACCCTAGCGGGGGGACCTACGAGCAGTACTTC
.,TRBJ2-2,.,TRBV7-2,CASSLGGANTGELFF,TGTGCCAGCAGCTTAGGGGGAGCGAACACCGGGGAGCTGTTTTTT
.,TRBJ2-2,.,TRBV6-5,CASSYSGRAGELFF,TGTGCCAGCAGTTACTCAGGGCGAGCCGGGGAGCTGTTTTTT
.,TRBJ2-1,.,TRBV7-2,CASGHDSYNEQFF,TGTGCCAGCGGCCATGACTCCTACAATGAGCAGTTCTTC
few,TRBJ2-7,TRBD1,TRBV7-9,CAGSTGNYEQYF,TGTGCCGGTTCGACAGGGAACTACGAGCAGTACTTC
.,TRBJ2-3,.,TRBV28,CASSPDLVGDTQYF,TGTGCCAGCAGCCCGGACTTAGTGGGGGATACGCAGTATTTT
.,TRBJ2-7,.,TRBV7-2,CASSSPPLGDEQYF,TGTGCCAGCAGCTCCCCCCCCCTAGGAGACGAGCAGTACTTC
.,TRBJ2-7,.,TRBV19,CASSMASRGEQYF,TGTGCCAGTAGTATGGCCTCGAGGGGCGAGCAGTACTTC
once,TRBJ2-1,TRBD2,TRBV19,CASRVGLAGMGEQFF,TGTGCCAGTAGGGTCGGGCTAGCGGGAATGGGTGAGCAGTTCTTC
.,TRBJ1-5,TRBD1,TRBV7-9,CASSRGTGNQPQHF,TGTGCCAGCAGCCGAGGGACAGGGAATCAGCCCCAGCATTTT
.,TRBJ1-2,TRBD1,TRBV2,CATLLGGSYGYTF,TGTGCCACCTTATTAGGGGGCTCCTATGGCTACACCTTC
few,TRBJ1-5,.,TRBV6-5,CASSSGSVQPQHF,TGTGCCAGCAGCTCAGGGAGTGTTCAGCCCCAGCATTTT
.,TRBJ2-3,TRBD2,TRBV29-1,CSVDGSGGGTDTQYF,TGCAGCGTTGACGGTTCGGGAGGGGGCACAGATACGCAGTATTTT
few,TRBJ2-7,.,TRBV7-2,CASSLMYEQYF,TGTGCCAGCAGCTTGATGTACGAGCAGTACTTC
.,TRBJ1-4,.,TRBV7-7,CASSLVNRDNATNEKLFF,TGTGCCAGCAGCTTAGTTAACAGGGATAATGCAACTAATGAAAAACTGTTTTTT
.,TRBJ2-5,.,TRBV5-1,CASSLDVGGGETQYF,TGCGCCAGCAGCTTGGACGTCGGGGGCGGGGAGACCCAGTACTTC
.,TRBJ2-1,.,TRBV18,CASSPPIRQANLYNEQFF,TGTGCCAGCTCACCACCGATCAGACAGGCAAACCTATACAATGAGCAGTTCTTC
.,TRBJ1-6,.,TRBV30,CAWSVRNPNSPLHF,TGTGCCTGGAGTGTGCGGAACCCTAATTCACCCCTCCACTTT
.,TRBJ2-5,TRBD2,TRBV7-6,CASNGGGDGTQYF,TGTGCCAGCAATGGTGGGGGGGACGGGACCCAGTACTTC
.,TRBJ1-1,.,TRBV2,CASTVPGPTEAFF,TGTGCCAGCACCGTACCCGGTCCCACTGAAGCTTTCTTT